This TCR beta chain was captured in a study of regulatory T cells in long-lasting Graves disease. Whole-study findings and limits: Less diverse TCR repertoires were seen in persistent Graves' patients than in newly diagnosed ones.

This CDR3 contains 17 residues. Germline lookup yields CDR1 LNHDA and CDR2 SQIVND (reference sequence). V was clipped by 3 bases and J by 0 bases, with 17 bases between them. There are a few counts of this clonotype. Its target is unknown. Specified time point: persistent/refractory GD, antithyroid drugs over 5 years with positive TRAb. There was RNA extracted from PBMCs, and the TCR library was made from it. For TCR beta, libraries came from iRepertoire HTBI primers and Arm-PCR of CDR3 regions. TCRdb analysed the multiplex PCR reads with MiXCR anew, one entry per CDR3 protein. The profile covers a few hundred thousand distinct CDR3 sequences, with about a quarter appearing a single time and roughly 30% taken by the ten largest.

The receptor comes from a female donor with Graves disease. V is TRBV19 and J is TRBJ1-2; no clear D gene. Material: peripheral blood mononuclear cells (PBMCs), obtained when the disease was refractory, from a patient treated with antithyroid drugs. Here the CDR3 reads CASSMGVGRRANYGYTF. CDR3 DNA: TGTGCCAGTAGTATGGGAGTAGGGAGGAGAGCTAACTATGGCTACACCTTC.